Listed here is a single TCR beta chain. Produced via immunoSEQ multiplex PCR; TCRdb's table is partial and in-frame only. The sample lists roughly 350,000 clones; about 86% were seen once. The sample is drawn from a study of Ad26.COV2.S vaccination and SARS-CoV-2 variants. Germline loops: CDR1 SGDLS, CDR2 YYNGEE. This CDR3 contains 15 residues. V lost 0 bases and J 1 base, leaving 8 bases between the germline ends. Treatment reported: around 19 received Ad26.COV2.S at low or high dose, single or two shots; 5 received placebo; per-sample allocation not given. Samples were taken on day 63 after the first vaccine or placebo injection. The individual, an adult aged 18-55 years, was a donor in Boston.

This specimen consisted of peripheral blood, obtained in a trial of Ad26.COV2.S vaccine versus placebo. The receptor was derived from a person aged 18-65 years who received the Ad26.COV2.S COVID-19 vaccine or a placebo. The chain couples TRBV9 to TRBJ2-1; D might be TRBD2 (6 bases). The CDR3 DNA reads TGTGCCAGCAGCGTAGTGGGGGGTTCCTACAATGAGCAGTTCTTC. Its protein product is CASSVVGGSYNEQFF.